This passage covers 14 T cell receptor beta chains from one sample sequenced in a study of T-cell reconstitution after alpha-beta-depleted transplantation in children. Unique molecular identifiers were incorporated into the prepared TCRbeta library. TCRdb re-derived calls from the PCR reads in MiXCR, one entry per CDR3 protein. The table shows around 580,000 distinct CDR3 sequences, with about 23% occurring only once. The sample consisted of PBMCs, mostly from graft donor cells, taken 360 days after TCRalphabeta/CD19-depleted stem cell transplant. The source of these receptors is a boy under two years old who had a stem cell transplant for acute myeloid leukemia, so the T cells may come from the graft donor.

The sample holds many counts of this clonotype. The J gene is TRBJ2-7, the V gene TRBV28, with 8 bases fitting TRBD1. The CDR3 has 17 residues. CDR1 and CDR2 from the germline V gene are MDHEN and SYDVKM. Germline trimming cut 6 bases from V and 0 bases from J; bases unmatched to any gene: 13. This CDR3 is CASRSSFSGQASYEQYV. CDR3 sequence (DNA): TGTGCCAGCAGATCAAGTTTCTCGGGACAGGCCTCCTACGAGCAGTACGTC.

This chain joins TRBV5-1 and TRBJ2-7; perhaps TRBD1 as D (6 bases). Trimming left V 2 bases short and J 2 bases short, with 20 bases between. Germline-derived CDR1 and CDR2 are SGHRS and YFSETQ. CDR3 length equals 17 residues. CDR3 in amino acids: CASSFMTGPGATYEQYF. In DNA, the CDR3 is TGCGCCAGCAGCTTTATGACAGGCCCTGGGGCTACCTACGAGCAGTACTTC.

This clonotype has at least ten counts. The V and J genes are TRBV5-5 and TRBJ1-6; 7 nucleotides align to TRBD1. The CDR3 contains 15 residues. CDR1 SGHKS and CDR2 YYEKEE come from the germline V gene (reference sequence). The ends lost 0 bases at V and 7 bases at J; junction bases unmatched: 4. The CDR3 loop reads CASSLGWDRNSPLHF. Written as DNA, the CDR3 is TGTGCCAGCAGCTTGGGATGGGACAGAAATTCACCCCTCCACTTT.

This clonotype was counted only a few times. The chain carries TRBV4-3 and TRBJ1-1, with D perhaps matching TRBD1 (5 bases). Trimming cost V 0 bases and J 0 bases, with 17 bases left between them. This CDR3 comprises 18 residues. Germline V lookup: CDR1 LGHNA, CDR2 YSLEER. The chain's CDR3 is CASSQDWALRGVNTEAFF. The CDR3 region has the DNA TGCGCCAGCAGCCAAGATTGGGCCCTAAGGGGAGTGAACACTGAAGCTTTCTTT.

As for this clonotype: One end of the junction varies from germline; a read error may be responsible. The chain combines TRBV7-2 with TRBJ2-5; TRBD2 matches 11 bases. Germline-derived CDR1 and CDR2 are SGHTA and FQGNSA. This CDR3 is built from 16 residues. The CDR3, as DNA: TGTGCCACCAGCTTAGACGGACTAGCGGGTGGAGAGACCCAGTACTTC. Its protein product is CATSLDGLAGGETQYF.

This clonotype showed up just a few times. This chain uses TRBV24-1 with TRBJ2-1; perhaps TRBD2 as D (6 bases). The CDR3 sequence is 14 residues long. Germline CDR1 is KGHDR and CDR2 is SFDVKD. Trimming removed 5 bases at V and 5 bases at J, with 12 bases between. CDR3 in amino acids: CATSGGVRDNEQFF. The CDR3 DNA sequence: TGTGCCACCAGTGGGGGGGTGCGGGACAATGAGCAGTTCTTC.

This clonotype was observed a handful of times. The CDR3 spells CSARNHGRLNTEAFF. CDR3 sequence (DNA): TGCAGTGCTAGAAATCACGGACGGTTGAACACTGAAGCTTTCTTT. The chain joins TRBV20-1 to TRBJ1-1; no definite D call. The germline V and J ends were trimmed by 2 bases and 0 bases, with 13 bases remaining between them. The germline gives CDR1 DFQATT, CDR2 SNEGSKA (reference sequence). The CDR3 is 15 amino acids.

The sample holds many counts of this clonotype. This chain uses TRBV27 with TRBJ2-3, with a possible D match to TRBD2 (6 bases). V was cut by 7 bases and J by 0 bases, with 20 bases left in between. This CDR3 is 17 amino acids long. Germline CDR1 MNHEY, CDR2 SMNVEV (reference sequence). The CDR3: CASTRSAASASTDTQYF. As DNA, the CDR3 is TGTGCCAGCACCAGAAGTGCCGCTAGCGCTAGCACAGATACGCAGTATTTT.

Many counts were recorded for this clonotype. V gene TRBV6-5 combines with J gene TRBJ1-4, with D possibly matching TRBD1 (6 bases). CDR1 and CDR2 from the germline V gene are MNHEY and SVGAGI. The CDR3 loop spans 14 amino acids. Trimming removed 6 bases at V and 5 bases at J, with 13 bases between. In DNA form, the CDR3 reads TGTGCCAGCAGGGCACAGGGAGGGAATGAAAAACTGTTTTTT. As protein: CASRAQGGNEKLFF.

This clonotype was counted only a few times. The chain has TRBV10-3 and TRBJ2-5; D gene ambiguous. The CDR3 contains 10 residues. Trimming stripped 10 bases from V and 4 bases from J, with 7 bases between. Germline V gene sequence: CDR1 ENHRY, CDR2 SYGVKD. DNA for the CDR3: TGTGCCACCCGAGGAGAGACCCAGTACTTC. This translates into CATRGETQYF.

This clonotype has only a few counts. V and J are TRBV12-3 or TRBV12-4 and TRBJ1-4; D may be TRBD1 (5 bases). V was pared by 3 bases and J by 5 bases, with 13 bases between. The CDR3 spans 15 residues. CDR3 region: CASSFLPRGNEKLFF. In nucleotides, the CDR3 is TGTGCCAGCAGTTTTCTCCCACGGGGCAATGAAAAACTGTTTTTT.

This clonotype was found a few times. The chain uses TRBV20-1 and TRBJ2-1, with D unresolved. The CDR3 runs 11 residues. V lost 4 bases and J lost 4, with 5 bases in between. Germline assignment: CDR1 DFQATT and CDR2 SNEGSKA (reference sequence). CDR3 loop: CSANFYNEQFF. In nucleotides, the CDR3 is TGCAGTGCTAACTTTTACAATGAGCAGTTCTTC.

This clonotype has a count of ten or more. The chain uses TRBV10-3 and TRBJ2-5; TRBD1 might be the D (6 bases). V was pared by 3 bases and J by 5 bases, with 13 bases between. The CDR3 is 14 residues long. Germline V gene lookup returns CDR1 ENHRY and CDR2 SYGVKD. The CDR3 loop is CAISDPTGIETQYF. The CDR3 bases are TGTGCCATCAGTGACCCGACAGGAATTGAGACCCAGTACTTC.

This clonotype was seen a handful of times. The chain carries TRBV28 and TRBJ2-2; D unclear. V gave up 7 bases and J gave up 4 bases, with 7 bases separating them. CDR3 size: 12 residues. The germline CDR1 and CDR2 sequences are MDHEN and SYDVKM. CDR3 amino acids: CASIHITGELFF. CDR3 nucleotides: TGTGCCAGCATCCACATCACCGGGGAGCTGTTTTTT.